This passage covers 22 T cell receptor beta chains from one sample sequenced in a study of shared clonotypes between healthy human individuals. Here immunoSEQ multiplex PCR was the method, and the copy in TCRdb shows in-frame clones only, minus some. The repertoire holds approximately 330,000 clones, less than 85% seen once, with about 9.4% in the top ten. Sequenced input: memory CD4+ T cells sorted from blood. Subset in this sample: CD45RA-negative fraction. The receptors were sampled from a man under 40 in good health.

The gene calls are TRBV9 and TRBJ2-1; no clear D gene. Germline loops: CDR1 SGDLS, CDR2 YYNGEE. CDR3 length: 15 residues. Trimming left V 3 bases short and J 4 bases short, with 14 bases between. CDR3 sequence: CASSDGPTWYNEQFF. CDR3 in DNA: TGTGCCAGCAGCGACGGCCCTACGTGGTACAATGAGCAGTTCTTC.

V usage is TRBV5-4 and J usage is TRBJ2-5; TRBD2 matches 9 bases. The V and J ends lost 3 bases and 4 bases, in that order; junction bases with no gene match: 4. The CDR3 has 14 residues. CDR1 SGHNT and CDR2 YYREEE come from the germline V gene (reference sequence). The CDR3 nucleotides are TGTGCCAGCAGCTCGAAAGCGGGAGGAGAGACCCAGTACTTC. Protein sequence: CASSSKAGGETQYF.

The CDR3 protein is CASSARGAGSGNNEQFF. In DNA, the CDR3 is TGTGCCAGCAGCGCCCGGGGGGCGGGGAGCGGTAATAATGAGCAGTTCTTC. This chain connects TRBV7-9 to TRBJ2-1; D perhaps matches TRBD2 (7 bases). The germline V and J ends were trimmed by 5 bases and 7 bases, with 24 bases remaining between them. CDR3 length equals 17 residues. In germline, CDR1 is SEHNR, CDR2 FQNEAQ (reference sequence). The full variable domain, its missing parts supplied by reference TRBV7-9 and TRBJ2-1, is DTGVSQNPRHKITKRGQNVTFRCDPISEHNRLYWYRQTLGQGPEFLTYFQNEAQLEKSRLLSDRFSAERPKGSFSTLEIQRTEQGDSAMYLCASSARGAGSGNNEQFFGPGTRLTVL.

The chain links TRBV19 to TRBJ2-5, with 7 nucleotides matching TRBD1. The ends lost 4 bases at V and 5 bases at J; junction bases unmatched: 4. Germline CDR1 is LNHDA and CDR2 is SQIVND (reference sequence). CDR3 length equals 13 residues. CDR3 nucleotide sequence: TGTGCCAGTAGTAGAACAGGGGCGGAGACCCAGTACTTC. Protein product: CASSRTGAETQYF.

This clone was detected a few times. The chain links TRBV28 to TRBJ2-7, with TRBD2 matching 10 bases. The CDR3 has 15 residues. Trimming at V came to 4 bases and at J to 0 bases, leaving 3 bases not matched to a gene. Germline assignment: CDR1 MDHEN and CDR2 SYDVKM. CDR3 bases: TGTGCCAGCAGTTCTCTAGCGGGAGCCTCCTACGAGCAGTACTTC. As protein: CASSSLAGASYEQYF.

V usage is TRBV11-2 and J usage is TRBJ1-1; maybe TRBD1 (5 bases). Germline V lookup: CDR1 SGHAT, CDR2 FQNNGV. The length of the CDR3 is 17 residues. V was shortened by 1 base and J by 3 bases, with 18 bases between the two germline ends. The CDR3 here is CASSLAGVPGRDTEAFF. The DNA of the CDR3 is TGTGCCAGCAGCTTAGCAGGCGTCCCAGGGAGAGACACTGAAGCTTTCTTT. Supplemented by reference TRBV11-2 and TRBJ1-1, the full variable domain reads EAGVAQSPRYKIIEKRQSVAFWCNPISGHATLYWYQQILGQGPKLLIQFQNNGVVDDSQLPKDRFSAERLKGVDSTLKIQPAKLEDSAVYLCASSLAGVPGRDTEAFFGQGTRLTVV.

The chain is built from TRBV7-2 and TRBJ2-7; D not certain. Deletions cut 1 base from V and 0 bases from J, with 4 bases between. Looked up from germline, CDR1 is SGHTA and CDR2 is FQGNSA. The CDR3 runs 13 residues. CDR3 residues: CASSLDPSYEQYF. The CDR3 bases are TGTGCCAGCAGCTTAGATCCCTCCTACGAGCAGTACTTC.

This chain links TRBV19 with TRBJ2-1; 8 nucleotides line up with TRBD1. The germline gives CDR1 LNHDA, CDR2 SQIVND (reference sequence). The trim removed 2 bases at V and 4 bases at J, leaving 7 bases unmatched. This CDR3 is built from 16 residues. The CDR3 region has the DNA TGTGCCAGTAGTATATATGGACAGGGAATTTACAATGAGCAGTTCTTC. This translates into CASSIYGQGIYNEQFF.

This clone was recorded a few times. The chain links TRBV7-2 to TRBJ2-1; D not resolved. With 8 bases removed from V and 4 bases from J, the gap between germline ends came to 6 bases. Germline V gene sequence: CDR1 SGHTA, CDR2 FQGNSA. The length of the CDR3 is 11 residues. CDR3 sequence reads: CASGRYNEQFF. In nucleotides, the CDR3 is TGTGCCAGCGGACGTTACAATGAGCAGTTCTTC.

J is TRBJ1-1 and V is TRBV29-1, with 8 bases aligning to TRBD1. This CDR3 spans 13 amino acids. V shed 3 bases and J 6 bases; nucleotides not matched to a gene: 6. Germline values: CDR1 SQVTM, CDR2 ANQGSEA. CDR3 sequence (DNA): TGCAGCGTTGATCCGGACAGGGATGCTGAAGCTTTCTTT. Its translation is CSVDPDRDAEAFF.

The gene calls are TRBV28 and TRBJ2-2; TRBD1 aligns across 10 bases. Trimming at V came to 5 bases and at J to 5 bases, leaving 5 bases not matched to a gene. Looked up from germline, CDR1 is MDHEN and CDR2 is SYDVKM. The CDR3 sequence is 15 residues long. CDR3 sequence reads: CASSLGTGVTGELFF. CDR3 DNA sequence: TGTGCCAGCAGTCTGGGGACAGGGGTTACCGGGGAGCTGTTTTTT.

The V and J genes are TRBV7-9 and TRBJ1-2; 10 bases are shared with TRBD1. J was trimmed by 2 bases and V by 3 bases; bases with no gene match: 3. The CDR3 contains 15 residues. Per germline, CDR1 SEHNR and CDR2 FQNEAQ (reference sequence). The CDR3 nucleotides read TGTGCCAGCAGCTTGGGGGACAGGGGAAACTATGGCTACACCTTC. It codes for CASSLGDRGNYGYTF.

J is TRBJ1-1 and V is TRBV7-3, with unresolved D. V lost 0 bases and J 7 bases, leaving 15 bases between the germline ends. Germline V gene sequence: CDR1 SGHTA, CDR2 FQGTGA. The CDR3 sequence is 15 residues long. DNA of the CDR3: TGTGCCAGCAGCTTAACGCTTGCCGGGGTCGGTGAAGCTTTCTTT. Translated, it gives CASSLTLAGVGEAFF. Full variable domain (remainder filled in from reference TRBV7-3 and TRBJ1-1): GAGVSQTPSNKVTEKGKYVELRCDPISGHTALYWYRQSLGQGPEFLIYFQGTGAADDSGLPNDRFFAVRPEGSVSTLKIQRTERGDSAVYLCASSLTLAGVGEAFFGQGTRLTVV.

With respect to this clone: It is likely a read error: a sequence one base away is far more abundant. V is TRBV18 and J is TRBJ1-3, with 7 nucleotides matching TRBD1. The V gene's germline CDR1 is KGHSH and CDR2 LQKENI. This CDR3 contains 16 residues. With 2 bases clipped from V and 3 bases from J, the junction kept 7 bases outside the gene matches. The DNA of the CDR3 is TGTGCCAGCTCACCATCGACAGGGACCCTTGGAAACACCATATATTTT. Translating it yields CASSPSTGTLGNTIYF.

This clone was detected ten times or more. V usage is TRBV6-6 and J usage is TRBJ2-7; a possible D gene is TRBD1 (7 bases). CDR1 and CDR2 (germline): MNHNY, SVGAGI (reference sequence). Trimming took off 6 bases at V and 11 bases at J, with 23 bases between the two ends. The CDR3 spans 14 residues. The CDR3 DNA reads TGTGCCAGCAGCCAGGCGGGACAGAGGGGGATTGAGTACTTC. It yields the protein CASSQAGQRGIEYF.

The V gene is TRBV30, the J gene TRBJ1-1; D unclear. Germline lookup yields CDR1 GTSNPN and CDR2 SVGIG (reference sequence). This CDR3 region has 14 residues. V gave up 2 bases and J gave up 1 base, with 11 bases separating them. The CDR3 here is CAWSIGARNTEAFF. The DNA of the CDR3 is TGTGCCTGGAGTATAGGTGCTCGGAACACTGAAGCTTTCTTT.

The chain joins TRBV29-1 to TRBJ1-5, with D unresolved. The CDR3 contains 15 residues. Germline CDR1 SQVTM, CDR2 ANQGSEA. V was shortened by 4 bases and J by 6 bases, with 19 bases between the two germline ends. The CDR3 DNA sequence: TGCAGCGTTGTTCCTAAGTTTGGAGGTAGTCAGCCCCAGCATTTT. This encodes CSVVPKFGGSQPQHF.

The CDR3 coding sequence is TGTGCCAGCAGCAACCGAGCCCCTAGCGGGGCCTACAATGAGCAGTTCTTC. It encodes CASSNRAPSGAYNEQFF. V gene TRBV9 combines with J gene TRBJ2-1; 9 bases map to TRBD2. The CDR3 is 17 amino acids. CDR1 is SGDLS and CDR2 is YYNGEE in the germline V gene. The trim removed 4 bases at V and 2 bases at J, leaving 10 bases unmatched.

This clone was detected a few times. V gene TRBV5-1 combines with J gene TRBJ1-4; D is perhaps TRBD1 (5 bases). In germline, CDR1 is SGHRS, CDR2 YFSETQ. V lost 0 bases and J 5 bases, leaving 11 bases between the germline ends. The CDR3 length is 15 residues. This chain's CDR3 is CASSLVGTKNEKLFF. The DNA of the CDR3 is TGCGCCAGCAGCTTGGTTGGGACGAAGAATGAAAAACTGTTTTTT.

The chain employs TRBV29-1 and TRBJ1-1; weak D call: TRBD1 (6 bases). The CDR3 is 13 residues long. Germline CDR1 reads SQVTM; CDR2 reads ANQGSEA. V was pared by 7 bases and J by 8 bases, with 20 bases between. The CDR3 DNA reads TGCAGCGGGGGAGGTGGAAAGACAGGCGAAGCTTTCTTT. Its protein is CSGGGGKTGEAFF.

The gene calls are TRBV27 and TRBJ2-7; 11 nucleotides align to TRBD2. CDR1 is MNHEY, CDR2 SMNVEV, per germline (reference sequence). The CDR3 loop spans 16 amino acids. V gave up 7 bases and J gave up 4 bases; unmatched junction bases: 12. Here the CDR3 reads CASNRNLLAGVYEQYF. DNA for the CDR3: TGTGCCAGCAATAGAAACCTACTAGCGGGAGTTTACGAGCAGTACTTC.

This clone has only a few counts. This chain connects TRBV5-4 to TRBJ1-4; no clear D. Trimming stripped 4 bases from V and 3 bases from J, with 10 bases between. The CDR3 sequence is 14 residues long. The germline CDR1 and CDR2 sequences are SGHNT and YYREEE (reference sequence). The CDR3 here is CASSTVASNEKLFF. The CDR3 DNA is TGTGCCAGCAGCACCGTTGCGTCTAATGAAAAACTGTTTTTT.